This T cell receptor beta chain was retrieved from a study of T cell repertoires in cytomegalovirus infection. Study-level points and caveats: Carriers of CMV plus the relevant HLA were identified by cumulative public TCR beta family frequency.

CDR1 and CDR2 from the germline V gene are SEHNR and FQNEAQ (reference sequence). CDR3 length: 15 residues. J gave up 4 bases and V 4 bases, and 9 bases lay outside the gene matches. This clonotype has at least ten counts. Its antigen is still unknown. TCRdb redid the calling of the reads with MiXCR, one entry per CDR3 protein. The profile covers roughly 280,000 distinct CDR3 sequences, with 20% to 25% appearing a single time and 15% to 20% taken by the ten largest. Sequencing used cultured PBMCs, obtained from culture after CMV antigen stimulation. This clonotype was sampled from a human donor in good health (CMV status not recorded). Some clones in this sample may be carry-over from other donors' samples. The V and J genes are TRBV7-9 and TRBJ2-7, with 8 bases that match TRBD2. CDR3 in DNA: TGTGCCAGCAGCTCCCAGGGCGGACTAGCTTACGAGCAGTACTTC. Its translation is CASSSQGGLAYEQYF.